This T cell receptor (beta chain) was sequenced for a study of T cell clusters in autoimmune cytopenias. Whole-study findings and limits: Clustering suggested that physiological T cell clusters were missing in primary autoimmune cytopenia patients.

TRB was amplified by touch-down multiplex PCR, primer pools A and B combined. TCRdb re-called the multiplex PCR reads and catalogs CDR3 proteins one per entry, DNA excluded. The sample shows more than 5,500 distinct CDR3 sequences, and 5.5% to 6% sits with its ten largest clones. TRB was amplified from roughly 250 ng of peripheral blood genomic DNA per sample. Comment on this clonotype: Its target is not known.

CDR3 size: 17 residues. These data also formed part of another study, on T cell repertoires in aging, cancer and after chemotherapy. That report notes: Donor ages fell into six groups from 30 or younger up to 70 or older.

The chain links TRBV12-3 or TRBV12-4 to TRBJ1-2; TCRdb gives TRBD1 as the D gene, but with no DNA this cannot be confirmed. The sample consisted of peripheral blood. The receptor was derived from a human donor in good health. CDR3 sequence: CASSPGQTALYGYGYTF.